The clone carrying this T cell receptor (beta chain) was counted many times. What it recognizes is unknown. This record comes from a study of T cells in Graves' hyperthyroidism and ophthalmopathy. Amplification targeted TCR beta CDR3 regions from RNA transcripts. The HTBI primer set was used in a first-round RT-PCR of the TCR CDR3. TCRdb re-called the multiplex PCR reads with MiXCR, one entry per CDR3 protein. The table records more than 500,000 distinct CDR3 sequences, about half of them present only once. General study findings and limits: Blood also showed most of the thyroid clonotypes that were expanded above 0.001.

The CDR3 totals 12 residues. The germline gives CDR1 DFQATT, CDR2 SNEGSKA (reference sequence). The ends were cut back, 1 base at V and 11 bases at J, with 12 bases in the middle. V and J are TRBV20-1 and TRBJ1-5; a weak D match, TRBD1 (6 bases). The TCR sequence derives from an adult woman with Graves' disease, either hyperthyroidism or ophthalmopathy (not recorded which). Material for sequencing was peripheral blood or thyroid tissue (not recorded which). Here the CDR3 DNA reads TGCAGTGCTAGAGTAGGGGGGGAGACCCAGCATTTT. This translates into CSARVGGETQHF.